This T cell receptor (beta chain) was sequenced during a study of T cells in Graves' hyperthyroidism and ophthalmopathy. Study-wide background: The blood sample was taken at first diagnosis, before treatment began.

Template material for amplifying TCR beta CDR3 regions consisted of RNA transcripts. HTBI primers were the set used in a first-round RT-PCR of the TCR CDR3. TCRdb itself ran the multiplex PCR reads through MiXCR, one entry per CDR3 protein. The sample holds over 250,000 distinct CDR3 sequences, roughly an eighth seen once. General study points: Researchers report that a 13 V-J model separated ophthalmopathy from stable hyperthyroidism.

J gave up 3 bases and V 5 bases, and 7 bases lay outside the gene matches. The CDR3 consists of 15 residues. Individuals with ophthalmopathy presented a Clinical Activity Score of at least 3, a NOSPECS grade of at least 4 and a duration under 3 months. Criteria for exclusion of patients were uncontrolled infection, other autoimmune disease, pregnancy or lactation. The sample holds many counts of this clonotype. Its antigen is still unknown. V gene TRBV12-3 or TRBV12-4 combines with J gene TRBJ1-2, with 9 bases fitting TRBD1. The sample taken for sequencing was blood. The clonotype comes from a woman in her thirties or forties with Graves' ophthalmopathy. CDR3 sequence: CASSRGQGIDYGYTF. As DNA, the CDR3 is TGTGCCAGCAGTCGAGGACAGGGGATTGACTATGGCTACACCTTC.